The rows below give T cell receptor beta chains drawn from one sample of a study of CD4+ T cells in melanoma. The table came from immunoSEQ multiplex PCR; TCRdb's copy has only in-frame clones and leaves some out. The data contain around 12,000 clones, over 60% of them singletons. Material for sequencing was cells from a culture (not recorded whether cultured in vitro). All receptors come from a human donor with melanoma. Both conserved end residues are part of each CDR3. The order of the fields is CDR3 DNA, CDR3 protein, clone size, J gene, D gene, V gene. A D gene is named only where the DNA matches it firmly. The size field is filled for only some rows; it gives once, few, many or a size class.

TGTGCCAGCGGAAAACGGGAGCAGTACTTC CASGKREQYF few TRBJ2-7 NA TRBV2
TGTGCCAGCTCACCACCGAGCGGGAAGGGTTACGAGCAGTACTTC CASSPPSGKGYEQYF NA TRBJ2-7 TRBD2 TRBV18
TGTGCCATCAGTGATCGGGCGGGGCTACAAGAGACCCAGTACTTC CAISDRAGLQETQYF NA TRBJ2-5 NA TRBV10-3
TGTGCCAGCAAAGGAGGGACAGGGAACGATCAGCCCCAGCATTTT CASKGGTGNDQPQHF NA TRBJ1-5 TRBD1 TRBV2
TGTGCCAGCAGTTACGGGCAGGAGCCAACTAATGAAAAACTGTTTTTT CASSYGQEPTNEKLFF once TRBJ1-4 NA TRBV6-5
TGTGCCAGCAGTTTCCGCGGGAGTGACACAGATACGCAGTATTTT CASSFRGSDTDTQYF NA TRBJ2-3 TRBD2 TRBV27
TGTGCCTGGAGTAAGCCGGGACAGTATAATTCACCCCTCCACTTT CAWSKPGQYNSPLHF NA TRBJ1-6 TRBD1 TRBV30
TGCGCCAGCACTAGCGGAGATACGCAGTATTTT CASTSGDTQYF NA TRBJ2-3 TRBD2 TRBV10-2
TGCGCCAGCAGCCAAGTTGACAGCCCCCCAGAACCTTTC CASSQVDSPPEPF few TRBJ1-2 NA TRBV4-1
TGTGCCACCAGCAGAAACAGGGGGAATCAGCCCCAGCATTTT CATSRNRGNQPQHF NA TRBJ1-5 TRBD1 TRBV15
TGTGCCAGTAGTATCGAGGCGGCGAATGGCTACACCTTC CASSIEAANGYTF NA TRBJ1-2 NA TRBV19
TGTGCTACTGGGCGGACAACTAATGAAAAACTGTTTTTT CATGRTTNEKLFF NA TRBJ1-4 NA TRBV6-5
TGCGCCAGCAGCTTGGATGGGGGGGGTCAGCCCCAGCATTTT CASSLDGGGQPQHF NA TRBJ1-5 NA TRBV5-1
TGTGCCAGCAGACAGGGACCAAACGCTGAAGCTTTCTTT CASRQGPNAEAFF NA TRBJ1-1 NA TRBV6-5
TGTGCCAGCAGTTACTCGTCGCAGGGGCGAACCCTCCACTTT CASSYSSQGRTLHF few TRBJ1-6 NA TRBV6-5
TGTGCCAGCAGTGAAGTCGTCCAAGAGACCCAGTACTTC CASSEVVQETQYF NA TRBJ2-5 NA TRBV6-5
TGTGCCAGCAGTTACTCGAAGGGGAGTAATGAAAAACTGTTTTTT CASSYSKGSNEKLFF medium-sized TRBJ1-4 NA TRBV6-5
TGCGCCAGCAGCCGCGAGATGGGTGGGGGGGTTACCTACGAGCAGTACTTC CASSREMGGGVTYEQYF NA TRBJ2-7 TRBD2 TRBV4-1
TGTGCCAGCAGCCCCCGTTACAGGCTCGGGGGGGCCAACGTCCTGACTTTC CASSPRYRLGGANVLTF NA TRBJ2-6 NA TRBV7-7
TGCGCCAGCAGCGCCGGGACGGACGCCGCACTCCAAGAGACCCAGTACTTC CASSAGTDAALQETQYF NA TRBJ2-5 NA TRBV5-1
TGTGCCAGCTCACCATTCTTCTCGGGAGAACAGGCTGGCTACACCTTC CASSPFFSGEQAGYTF NA TRBJ1-2 NA TRBV18
TGCGCCAGCAGCCAAGAGGGGACTCGAAACACCATATATTTT CASSQEGTRNTIYF NA TRBJ1-3 NA TRBV4-1
TGTGCCAGCAGCGTCGCGGCAGGTTACACAGATACGCAGTATTTT CASSVAAGYTDTQYF NA TRBJ2-3 NA TRBV9
TGCGCCAGCAGCTGGGGACAGGGGGCCCCAGATACGCAGTATTTT CASSWGQGAPDTQYF NA TRBJ2-3 TRBD1 TRBV5-1
TGTGCCAGCAGCCACCTTGCCGGGTCCCAGGATCAGCCCCAGCATTTT CASSHLAGSQDQPQHF few TRBJ1-5 NA TRBV16
TGTGCCAGCAGCCCCCCATCAGCAGGCTATACTGGAAACACCATATATTTT CASSPPSAGYTGNTIYF NA TRBJ1-3 NA TRBV28
TGTGCCAGCAGCGGTCTCGACAGGGTCCACCTCAATGAGCAGTTCTTC CASSGLDRVHLNEQFF NA TRBJ2-1 TRBD1 TRBV9
TGTGCCAGCAGCCAAGATACCGGCCCCTATGGCTACACCTTC CASSQDTGPYGYTF few TRBJ1-2 NA TRBV4-2
TGTGCCAGCAATGGGAGGGGCGGAGATACGCAGTATTTT CASNGRGGDTQYF NA TRBJ2-3 TRBD2 TRBV5-4
TGCAGCGTTGGAGACAGGGTGAGGCGCAACGCCGGGGAGCTGTTTTTT CSVGDRVRRNAGELFF NA TRBJ2-2 TRBD1 TRBV29-1
TGTGCCAGCAGCACTTACAAGGGAGGGCGGCAGCCCCAGCATTTT CASSTYKGGRQPQHF NA TRBJ1-5 NA TRBV5-6
TGCGCCAGCACGGACAGGGGAAACACCATATATTTT CASTDRGNTIYF once TRBJ1-3 TRBD1 TRBV10-2
TGTGCCAGCAGCTCCGCTTCGACTGGGGCCAACGTCCTGACTTTC CASSSASTGANVLTF few TRBJ2-6 NA TRBV7-9
TGTGCCAGCAGCGACGGAGACAGCAACCGTGTGACCCAGTACTTC CASSDGDSNRVTQYF NA TRBJ2-5 NA TRBV6-5
TGTGCTAGTGGTTTGGTACTGGGATTAGTGGACGAGCAGTACTTC CASGLVLGLVDEQYF NA TRBJ2-7 NA TRBV12-5
TGTGCCAGCAGAGGAAAGGACCGAGATAATTCACCCCTCCACTTT CASRGKDRDNSPLHF few TRBJ1-6 NA TRBV6-6
TGTGCCAGCAGCGTAGGCTTTAGAACTGAGCAGTTCTTC CASSVGFRTEQFF NA TRBJ2-1 NA TRBV9
TGTGCCAGCAGCGTCGGTTGGCGGGGGGGCCAAAAGACCCAGTACTTC CASSVGWRGGQKTQYF NA TRBJ2-5 TRBD2 TRBV9
TGTGCCAGCAGCCGACGTGGGGCGGATGAAAAACTGTTTTTT CASSRRGADEKLFF few TRBJ1-4 NA TRBV7-2
TGTGCCAGCAGCCATCTCGACAGGAACACTGAAGCTTTCTTT CASSHLDRNTEAFF NA TRBJ1-1 NA TRBV5-4
TGTGCCAGCAGCAAGGGACTAGCGGAGACGCAAGAGACCCAGTACTTC CASSKGLAETQETQYF few TRBJ2-5 NA TRBV21-1
TGTGCCAGCAGCGCGGACAGGGGAGGTGCTTTAAGCTCTGGGGCCAACGTCCTGACTTTC CASSADRGGALSSGANVLTF NA TRBJ2-6 TRBD1 TRBV9
TGCGCCAGCAGCTTGGAAGGCGACGGTCAAAAACTGTTTTTT CASSLEGDGQKLFF once TRBJ1-4 NA TRBV5-1
TGTGCCAGCAGCTCCCAGGGCGGTGGTGATCAGCCCCAGCATTTT CASSSQGGGDQPQHF few TRBJ1-5 NA TRBV11-2
TGTGCCAGCAGTGACCCCGGACTAGCGGGGCGCTACAATGAGCAGTTCTTC CASSDPGLAGRYNEQFF NA TRBJ2-1 TRBD2 TRBV2
TGTGCCAGCAGTCCCATAAGCGGGGGGCTAGCAGATACGCAGTATTTT CASSPISGGLADTQYF NA TRBJ2-3 TRBD2 TRBV2
TGTGCCAGCAGCCAAGCCCAGGGACTAGCCCGAGCAGATACGCAGTATTTT CASSQAQGLARADTQYF NA TRBJ2-3 TRBD2 TRBV14
TGTGCCAGCAGTGCGGGACAGTATGGTATTCAGCCCCAGCATTTT CASSAGQYGIQPQHF NA TRBJ1-5 TRBD1 TRBV6-1
TGTGCCAGCAGCGTAGGAGGTACCGCTAGCTACACCTTC CASSVGGTASYTF few TRBJ1-2 NA TRBV9
TGTGCCAGCACCGGAGCCCTAGTCTATAATTCACCCCTCCACTTT CASTGALVYNSPLHF NA TRBJ1-6 NA TRBV11-1
TGTGCCAGTAGTTACACAGGGATCACCTATAATTCACCCCTCCACTTT CASSYTGITYNSPLHF NA TRBJ1-6 NA TRBV19
TGTGCCAGCAAAGGTCCGGCGGATTCACCCCTCCACTTT CASKGPADSPLHF once TRBJ1-6 NA TRBV2
TGCGCCAGCATCTCTTCCGGGCCGTATGAGCAGTTCTTC CASISSGPYEQFF NA TRBJ2-1 NA TRBV10-2
TGCGCCAGCAGCTTGGCTAGCGGGGGATACGAGCAGTACTTC CASSLASGGYEQYF NA TRBJ2-7 TRBD2 TRBV5-1
TGTGCCAGCGGCTGGGACAGGGAGACGGAGCTGTTTTTT CASGWDRETELFF NA TRBJ2-2 TRBD1 TRBV2
TGTGCCAGCAGCTTAGAAGGGAGCAGGAGCGATACGCAGTATTTT CASSLEGSRSDTQYF NA TRBJ2-3 NA TRBV11-3
TGTGCCTGGACCCCACCCCTGAGGGTATCTGGAAACACCATATATTTT CAWTPPLRVSGNTIYF NA TRBJ1-3 NA TRBV30
TGTGCCAGCTCACCGTTGAACACTGAAGCTTTCTTT CASSPLNTEAFF few TRBJ1-1 NA TRBV18
TGTGCCAGCTCACCTCTGGGGACTTATGGCTACACCTTC CASSPLGTYGYTF few TRBJ1-2 NA TRBV18